Listed below are T cell receptor beta chains from one sample, sequenced in a study of CD8 T cells in ankylosing spondylitis. TCRdb analysed the 5' RACE reads with MiXCR anew, one entry per CDR3 protein. The sample includes some 130,000 distinct CDR3 sequences, approximately 10% of them seen just once. Sequencing was carried out using blood, either unsorted or a sorted T cell fraction (not recorded which). The origin of the receptors is a male donor with ankylosing spondylitis or in good health (not recorded which). Each CDR3 is given without its conserved first and last residue. Each record gives: V gene, J gene, CDR3 protein.

TRBV29-1	TRBJ2-2	SVQRRDSTGELF
TRBV5-1	TRBJ2-1	ASSPRLADSYNEQF
TRBV9	TRBJ2-3	ASSVEASGSVTQY
TRBV5-1	TRBJ2-3	ASSFRGLATSTDTQY
TRBV12-3/TRBV12-4	TRBJ1-6	ASSFGGQSSYNSPLH
TRBV18	TRBJ2-1	ASSPQGALNNEQF
TRBV9	TRBJ2-1	ASLGLGLATGSEQF
TRBV20-1	TRBJ2-7	SAGTSGSIGEQY
TRBV6-5	TRBJ2-4	ASSWGGKRNIQY
TRBV20-1	TRBJ2-3	SARDPPGREFTDTQY
TRBV20-1	TRBJ2-2	SARLAGIAGELF
TRBV6-2/TRBV6-3	TRBJ2-1	ASSYSLLAGAHNEQF
TRBV6-5	TRBJ2-1	ASSSLERGRFNEQF
TRBV6-2/TRBV6-3	TRBJ2-5	ASSYRDRIGETQY
TRBV20-1	TRBJ1-1	SAPWDTEAF
TRBV5-5	TRBJ2-1	ASSPPRLAGTYNEQF
TRBV19	TRBJ2-2	ASRSPNTGELF
TRBV18	TRBJ1-2	ASSPVNRAQGYGYT
TRBV7-2	TRBJ2-7	ASSEFRPSSYEQY
TRBV12-3/TRBV12-4	TRBJ2-4	ASSFTAGANIQY
TRBV9	TRBJ2-3	ASSVAAGRTDTQY
TRBV2	TRBJ2-3	ASPAPMRGDTQY
TRBV12-3/TRBV12-4	TRBJ2-1	ASNDRLAGVNEQF
TRBV6-1	TRBJ1-1	ASSGSQGFLTEAF
TRBV27	TRBJ2-1	ASSLARLAGTYNEQF
TRBV5-5	TRBJ2-1	ASSLSQFHEQF
TRBV4-2	TRBJ1-1	ASSQDGRNTEAF
TRBV11-2	TRBJ2-7	ASSLRYPTSGSSYEQY
TRBV5-1	TRBJ2-5	ASSLRASGDQETQY
TRBV6-5	TRBJ2-4	ASSWGQGNIQY
TRBV6-5	TRBJ1-6	ASSFGRDNSPLH
TRBV7-2	TRBJ2-4	ASSPLRGAKNIQY
TRBV29-1	TRBJ2-7	SVVLSGYEQY
TRBV20-1	TRBJ2-5	SARDKRGPTLETQY
TRBV2	TRBJ1-5	ASSESGLSNQPQH
TRBV6-1	TRBJ2-1	ASRTSGSKNNEQF